This T cell receptor (beta chain) derives from a study of T cells in Graves' hyperthyroidism and ophthalmopathy. Overall study results and limits: A model using 13 V-J features told ophthalmopathy apart from stable hyperthyroidism. It was a median about 6 months before onset that the model predicted ophthalmopathy.

This CDR3 region has 14 residues. V was trimmed by 5 bases and J by 4 bases, leaving 15 bases between them. Per the germline V gene, CDR1 is SEHNR and CDR2 is FQNEAQ (reference sequence). Researchers barred patients who had uncontrolled infection, other autoimmune disease, pregnancy or lactation. Diagnostic decisions used clinical symptoms, serum thyroxine and TRAb, thyroid ultrasound and orbital computed tomography. This clonotype has ten or more counts. The antigen is not known. The investigators amplified TCR beta CDR3 regions from RNA transcripts. A first-round RT-PCR of the TCR CDR3 used the HTBI primer set. From the multiplex PCR reads, TCRdb called clonotypes with MiXCR, one entry per CDR3 protein. This table has over 650,000 distinct CDR3 sequences, just under 45% appearing once.

Source material: peripheral blood or thyroid tissue (not recorded which). The chain combines TRBV7-9 with TRBJ2-7, with a tentative D call TRBD2 (6 bases). This TCR was recovered from an adult man with Graves' disease, either hyperthyroidism or ophthalmopathy (not recorded which). CDR3 sequence reads: CASSLGGVDYEQYF. The CDR3 nucleotides read TGTGCCAGCAGCCTCGGAGGGGTAGATTACGAGCAGTACTTC. The full variable domain, completed using reference TRBV7-9 and TRBJ2-7, is DTGVSQNPRHKITKRGQNVTFRCDPISEHNRLYWYRQTLGQGPEFLTYFQNEAQLEKSRLLSDRFSAERPKGSFSTLEIQRTEQGDSAMYLCASSLGGVDYEQYFGPGTRLTVT.